This T cell receptor (beta chain) originates from a study of T cells expressing NK-cell markers. Study information: According to the study, TCR beta repertoires originated from sorted CD3+CD56+NKG2C+, CD3+CD56+NKG2C- and CD3+CD56-NKG2C+ T cells. Seven of the eight sequenced donors were classified as HCMV-seropositive, and one was classified as seronegative. Study findings and constraints: Of the CD8+ T cells in about 6 donors, roughly 1.0-7.5% belonged to dominant NKG2C+ clonotypes. Specificity for HCMV among expanded NKG2C+ T cell clones was not established.

The V gene's germline CDR1 is SGHAT and CDR2 FQNNGV. There are 14 residues in the CDR3. After re-calling the 5' RACE reads, TCRdb lists one entry per CDR3 protein, DNA absent. The sample data list about 380,000 distinct CDR3 sequences. Comments on this clonotype: No antigen is known for it.

The clonotype comes from a man aged 18-70 years in good health. Source material: blood T cells: a sorted CD56 or NKG2C T cell subset, CD4+ or CD8+ T cells, or bulk PBMC T cells (not recorded which). This chain connects TRBV11-2 to TRBJ2-1; checking the TCRdb D call of TRBD1 is not possible without DNA. This chain's CDR3 is CASRRTDSRNEQFF.